This note documents a single T cell receptor (beta chain) sequence. The antigen is unknown. Libraries were prepared by immunoSEQ multiplex PCR; TCRdb keeps only in-frame clonotypes and omits some of them. The sample has tens of thousands of clones; about nine tenths are singletons. Per germline, CDR1 MGHRA and CDR2 YSYEKL. There are 15 residues in the CDR3. After removal of 0 bases from V and 7 bases from J, the junction contained 7 bases not matched to a gene. This record belongs to a study of T cell responses to AZD1222 COVID-19 vaccine. Study-level results: The breadth and depth of Spike-specific TCRs increased once two AZD1222 doses had been given. White British people made up most donors, females outnumbered males, and clonal diversity was possibly underestimated. Nearly half of spike-specific TCRs reportedly target unmutated variant regions.

V is TRBV4-1 and J is TRBJ1-2; 8 nucleotides match TRBD1. This receptor was identified in an adult who received the AZD1222 COVID-19 vaccine. The specimen was peripheral blood, collected 28 days after the second AZD1222 dose. The CDR3 bases are TGCGCCAGCAGCCAAGAGGGTCAGGGGGCAAGTGGCTACACCTTC. This encodes CASSQEGQGASGYTF.